This paragraph covers one T cell receptor (beta chain) sequence. Different DNA sequences within this sample yield the same CDR3. This sample is part of a study of blood T cell repertoires in COVID-19. Study as a whole: The analysed material was cDNA or gDNA that came from T cells, B-cell-depleted T cells, or PBMCs.

Original data processing: Estimates of nucleated cell counts were drawn from the amplification of reference gene primers. Sequenced by immunoSEQ multiplex PCR; TCRdb stores in-frame clones only, minus some. V, J and clone size are taken as reported in that table, and D and trimming were inferred from the DNA itself. The data hold 150,000 to 200,000 clones, with around four fifths observed a single time. The germline gives CDR1 SGHTA, CDR2 FQGNSA. The CDR3 has 15 amino acids. After removal of 4 bases from V and 4 bases from J, the junction contained 4 bases not matched to a gene. The TCR originated in a woman of 80 years or more with acute or convalescent COVID-19. The material sequenced was peripheral blood. This sequence joins TRBV7-2 and TRBJ2-1; 10 bases map to TRBD2. CDR3 sequence (DNA): TGTGCCAGCAGCTCGACTAGCGGGCAGTACAATGAGCAGTTCTTC. Translation: CASSSTSGQYNEQFF. Full variable domain (remainder filled in from reference TRBV7-2 and TRBJ2-1): GAGVSQSPSNKVTEKGKDVELRCDPISGHTALYWYRQSLGQGLEFLIYFQGNSAPDKSGLPSDRFSAERTGGSVSTLTIQRTQQEDSAVYLCASSSTSGQYNEQFFGPGTRLTVL.